The rows below give T cell receptor beta chains drawn from one sample of a study of blood T cell repertoires in COVID-19. Measured with immunoSEQ multiplex PCR; TCRdb has only the in-frame clones, and not every one. In the table there are around 240,000 clones, approximately 81% of which are singletons. Specimen: peripheral blood. Receptors originate from a middle-aged man with acute or convalescent COVID-19. Both conserved end residues are part of each CDR3. A D gene is named only where the DNA matches it firmly. Rows may omit the clone size; those that give it use once, few, many or a size class.

CDR3aa,CDR3nt,v_gene,abundance,d_gene,j_gene
CASSYSPGPDTQYF,TGTGCCAGCAGTTACTCGCCGGGTCCAGATACGCAGTATTTT,TRBV6-5,NA,NA,TRBJ2-3
CASSSKPGEGNTEAFF,TGCGCCAGCAGCTCGAAGCCTGGAGAGGGGAACACTGAAGCTTTCTTT,TRBV5-1,NA,NA,TRBJ1-1
CASSFKGRGQGQAFF,TGTGCCAGCAGTTTTAAAGGGCGGGGACAGGGTCAGGCTTTCTTT,TRBV7-2,once,TRBD1,TRBJ1-1
CASSLAVSGTGNTIYF,TGTGCCAGCAGCTTAGCGGTGTCAGGGACTGGAAACACCATATATTTT,TRBV7-6,NA,NA,TRBJ1-3
CASSDLGSSMAKNIQYF,TGTGCCAGCAGTGACCTGGGCAGCTCTATGGCCAAAAACATTCAGTACTTC,TRBV5-4,NA,NA,TRBJ2-4
CASSLTGGYTF,TGTGCCAGCAGCTTAACCGGTGGCTACACCTTC,TRBV11-2,NA,NA,TRBJ1-2
CASSYLADNQPQHF,TGTGCCAGCAGTTACTTGGCAGACAATCAGCCCCAGCATTTT,TRBV6-6,NA,NA,TRBJ1-5
CASSVGSGNFDTEAFF,TGTGCCAGCAGCGTAGGTAGTGGTAATTTTGACACTGAAGCTTTCTTT,TRBV9,NA,NA,TRBJ1-1
CASSRGNTEAFF,TGTGCTAGTTCGCGTGGGAACACTGAAGCTTTCTTT,TRBV12-5,NA,NA,TRBJ1-1
CASSLRQVTSTDTQYF,TGTGCCAGCAGTCTACGACAGGTAACCTCCACAGATACGCAGTATTTT,TRBV27,NA,NA,TRBJ2-3
CASSLGGRADPGEQFF,TGTGCCAGCAGCTTGGGTGGCAGGGCCGACCCGGGTGAGCAGTTCTTC,TRBV5-6,NA,NA,TRBJ2-1
CAISESSVYGYTF,TGTGCCATCAGTGAGTCCTCAGTCTATGGCTACACCTTC,TRBV10-3,few,NA,TRBJ1-2
CASSQSGDRGPWGYTF,TGCGCCAGCAGTCAATCGGGGGACAGGGGGCCATGGGGCTACACCTTC,TRBV23-1,NA,TRBD1,TRBJ1-2
CASSLVGTGDNTGELFF,TGTGCCAGCAGCTTGGTCGGGACAGGGGACAACACCGGGGAGCTGTTTTTT,TRBV5-4,NA,TRBD1,TRBJ2-2
CASRGEGVTEAFF,TGTGCCAGCAGGGGTGAAGGAGTCACTGAAGCTTTCTTT,TRBV7-9,few,NA,TRBJ1-1
CASGAEGYGTQYF,TGTGCCAGCGGAGCAGAAGGATACGGTACGCAGTATTTT,TRBV7-3,NA,NA,TRBJ2-3
CATRTAYGYTF,TGTGCCACCAGGACAGCTTATGGCTACACCTTC,TRBV19,NA,NA,TRBJ1-2
CASSKTAWETQYF,TGTGCCAGCAGCAAGACAGCCTGGGAGACCCAGTACTTC,TRBV7-3,NA,NA,TRBJ2-5
CASSVVSGPFEAFF,TGTGCCAGCAGCGTAGTTTCAGGGCCCTTTGAAGCTTTCTTT,TRBV9,NA,NA,TRBJ1-1
CASSAGQVSNTGELFF,TGTGCCAGCAGTGCCGGACAGGTTTCGAACACCGGGGAGCTGTTTTTT,TRBV6-1,NA,TRBD1,TRBJ2-2
CASSLGRGYTEAFF,TGTGCCAGCAGCTTAGGAAGGGGCTACACTGAAGCTTTCTTT,TRBV7-6,NA,NA,TRBJ1-1
CASSKAGGGMNTEAFF,TGTGCCAGCAGCAAAGCGGGGGGGGGAATGAACACTGAAGCTTTCTTT,TRBV21-1,NA,NA,TRBJ1-1
CAWSVGHQYEQYF,TGTGCCTGGAGTGTAGGACACCAATACGAGCAGTACTTC,TRBV30,NA,NA,TRBJ2-7
CASSSPTSGGARELFF,TGTGCCAGCAGTTCCCCGACTAGCGGGGGGGCCCGGGAGCTGTTTTTT,TRBV28,NA,TRBD2,TRBJ2-2
CASSLKAPPGNYGYTF,TGCGCCAGCAGCTTGAAGGCCCCACCAGGAAACTATGGCTACACCTTC,TRBV5-1,NA,NA,TRBJ1-2
CASSARDRGSYEQYF,TGTGCCAGCAGCGCCCGGGACAGGGGATCCTACGAGCAGTACTTC,TRBV11-2,NA,TRBD1,TRBJ2-7
CASSYGTGAQGGYTF,TGTGCCAGCAGTTACGGGACAGGGGCGCAGGGTGGCTACACCTTC,TRBV6-2/TRBV6-3,NA,TRBD1,TRBJ1-2
CASSASGNQPQHF,TGTGCCAGCAGCGCCTCAGGGAATCAGCCCCAGCATTTT,TRBV9,NA,NA,TRBJ1-5
CASSPTTGLNGYTF,TGTGCCAGCAGTCCGACGACAGGACTTAATGGCTACACCTTC,TRBV6-4,NA,NA,TRBJ1-2
CASRPDSSNQPQHF,TGTGCCAGCAGACCCGACAGTAGCAATCAGCCCCAGCATTTT,TRBV6-5,NA,NA,TRBJ1-5
CASSQISGGTDTQYF,TGTGCCAGCAGTCAAATTAGCGGGGGCACAGATACGCAGTATTTT,TRBV28,NA,TRBD2,TRBJ2-3
CATSDPGTGYEQYF,TGTGCCACCAGTGATCCCGGGACAGGATACGAGCAGTACTTC,TRBV24-1,NA,TRBD1,TRBJ2-7
CASSNRGGDTEAFF,TGTGCCAGCAGCAACAGGGGGGGCGACACTGAAGCTTTCTTT,TRBV7-9,NA,TRBD1,TRBJ1-1
CASSDRGSRGYTF,TGTGCCAGCAGCGACCGAGGGTCTCGGGGCTACACCTTC,TRBV3-1/TRBV3-2,NA,NA,TRBJ1-2
CASTTGEGNQPQHF,TGTGCCAGCACGACAGGCGAAGGCAATCAGCCCCAGCATTTT,TRBV28,NA,NA,TRBJ1-5
CASSVEPAGGRTDTQYF,TGTGCCAGCAGCGTAGAGCCAGCGGGGGGTCGCACAGATACGCAGTATTTT,TRBV9,NA,TRBD2,TRBJ2-3
CASSYLRENTIYF,TGTGCCAGCAGTTACCTCCGGGAAAACACCATATATTTT,TRBV6-5,NA,NA,TRBJ1-3
CASSVSEVGTLGNTIYF,TGTGCCAGCAGCGTATCGGAAGTTGGAACACTAGGAAACACCATATATTTT,TRBV9,NA,NA,TRBJ1-3
CASSFPFIRPGTGGRGGQETQYF,TGTGCCAGCAGTTTCCCCTTCATACGGCCCGGGACAGGGGGCAGGGGGGGGCAAGAGACCCAGTACTTC,TRBV28,NA,TRBD1,TRBJ2-5
CASSPQAGTMNTEAFF,TGTGCCAGCTCACCACAGGCAGGAACCATGAACACTGAAGCTTTCTTT,TRBV18,once,NA,TRBJ1-1
CASSLRASRAAEQYF,TGTGCCAGCAGCTTAAGGGCTAGCCGAGCCGCCGAGCAGTACTTC,TRBV7-3,NA,NA,TRBJ2-7
CSAQNERLFF,TGCAGCGCCCAAAATGAGAGGCTGTTTTTT,TRBV29-1,NA,NA,TRBJ1-4
CASSALRGSYNSPLHF,TGTGCCAGCAGCGCTCTGCGGGGCTCCTATAATTCACCCCTCCACTTT,TRBV7-6,NA,NA,TRBJ1-6
CASRLTLNTEAFF,TGTGCCAGCAGACTGACACTGAACACTGAAGCTTTCTTT,TRBV5-5,NA,NA,TRBJ1-1
CASSELYGYTF,TGTGCCAGCAGTGAACTCTATGGCTACACCTTC,TRBV25-1,NA,NA,TRBJ1-2